The subject of this entry is one T cell receptor (beta chain). Its specificity is unknown. This specimen belongs to a study of T cell repertoires in cytomegalovirus infection. Study background: Both recently identified HLA-C-restricted and well-studied HLA-B-restricted CMV epitopes were used in the study. Public TCR beta signatures were indicative of both CMV infection and a matching HLA type.

Between the trimmed V and J ends, which lost 3 bases and 10 bases, there was a span of 12 bases. This CDR3 contains 12 residues. Germline CDR1 reads DFQATT; CDR2 reads SNEGSKA (reference sequence). TCRdb used MiXCR to reprocess the reads, holding one entry per CDR3 protein. The table includes some 500,000 distinct CDR3 sequences, almost 40% detected once. Sequencing used cultured PBMCs, obtained from culture after CMV antigen stimulation. The TCR comes from a human donor in good health (CMV status not recorded). Some clones in this sample may be carry-over from other donors' samples. The V call is TRBV20-1, the J call TRBJ1-4, with no clear D. The CDR3 nucleotides read TGCAGTGCTAGCGAGGCGAGTGGAAAACTGTTTTTT. Its translation: CSASEASGKLFF.